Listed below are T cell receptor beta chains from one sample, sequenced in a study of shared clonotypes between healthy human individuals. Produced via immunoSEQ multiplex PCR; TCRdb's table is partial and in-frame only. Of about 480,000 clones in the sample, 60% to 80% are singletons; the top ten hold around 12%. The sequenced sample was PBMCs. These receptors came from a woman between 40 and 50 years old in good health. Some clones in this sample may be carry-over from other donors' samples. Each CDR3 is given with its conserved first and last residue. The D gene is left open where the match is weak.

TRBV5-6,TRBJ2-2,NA,TGTGCCAGCAGCTCGGGAGTCACCGGGGAGCTGTTTTTT,CASSSGVTGELFF
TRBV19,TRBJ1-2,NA,TGTGCCAGTAGTCTGGGGTATGGCTACACCTTC,CASSLGYGYTF
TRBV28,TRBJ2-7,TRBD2,TGTGCCAGCACCTCACGCGGGGGGGAGATAGTAGGATTGAACGAGCAGTACTTC,CASTSRGGEIVGLNEQYF
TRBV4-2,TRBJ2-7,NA,TGTGCCAGCCGTTGGGACGAATTCTCAGCCTACGAGCAGTACTTC,CASRWDEFSAYEQYF
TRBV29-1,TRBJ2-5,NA,TGCAGCGTTGAAGGCCCCCGGGGGACACAATACCAAGAGACCCAGTACTTC,CSVEGPRGTQYQETQYF
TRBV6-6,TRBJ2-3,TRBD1,TGTGCCAGCAGTTACTCAGGGACAGTGCAGTATTTT,CASSYSGTVQYF
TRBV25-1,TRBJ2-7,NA,TGTGCCAGCAGTGATAATTTCGGGAGCTCCTACGAGCAGTACTTC,CASSDNFGSSYEQYF
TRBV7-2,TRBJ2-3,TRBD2,TGTGCCAGCAGCTTCGGGGGGTTAGATACGCAGTATTTT,CASSFGGLDTQYF
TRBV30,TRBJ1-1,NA,TGTGCCTCTAACCCCGGGCCTCGAGGGCCTGAAGCTTTCTTT,CASNPGPRGPEAFF
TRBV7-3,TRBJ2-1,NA,TGTGCCAGCAGCCCCAGGGGGCTAGCGGGGACCGAGGGGTTGGACAATGAGCAGTTCTTC,CASSPRGLAGTEGLDNEQFF
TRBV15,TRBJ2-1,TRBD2,TGTGCCACCAGCAGAGTGGTTGCGGGAGGGCCCGAGTTCTTC,CATSRVVAGGPEFF